A selection of T cell receptor beta chains follows, all from one sample in a study of immune evolution from preneoplasia to lung adenocarcinoma. Repertoires were generated with immunoSEQ multiplex PCR, while TCRdb's copy carries only in-frame clones and drops some. Seen here are 7,600 or so clones, roughly 79% observed once, and the top ten hold approximately 8%. The sample was FFPE adjacent normal lung tissue. Receptor source: a person between 55 and 80 years old with lung adenocarcinoma. CDR3s include the opening cysteine and the closing phenylalanine or tryptophan. D genes are given only for firm matches. Some rows mark clone size as missing; the rest say once, few, many or name a class of expanded clone.

size: .
V: TRBV28
J: TRBJ1-5
D: TRBD1
DNA: TGTGCCAGCAGTTTTTTCGGGACAGGAGAGGGTCAGCCCCAGCATTTT
CDR3: CASSFFGTGEGQPQHF

size: .
V: TRBV2
J: TRBJ1-6
D: .
DNA: TGTGCCAGTTCAGGGGATCGATCACCCCTCCACTTT
CDR3: CASSGDRSPLHF

size: .
V: TRBV7-7
J: TRBJ2-5
D: TRBD2
DNA: TGTGCTAGCAGCTTTGGGACTAATCAAGAGACCCAGTACTTC
CDR3: CASSFGTNQETQYF

size: .
V: TRBV6-5
J: TRBJ1-2
D: TRBD1
DNA: TGTGCCAGCAGTTACGAGGGGACAGAGGTCTATGGCTACACCTTC
CDR3: CASSYEGTEVYGYTF

size: .
V: TRBV25-1
J: TRBJ1-1
D: .
DNA: TGTGCCAGCAGTGAAACAGGGTTGTTCACTGAAGCTTTCTTT
CDR3: CASSETGLFTEAFF

size: .
V: TRBV2
J: TRBJ1-4
D: .
DNA: TGTGCCAGCAGTGACCGGGACATTAATGAAAAACTGTTTTTT
CDR3: CASSDRDINEKLFF

size: .
V: TRBV7-2
J: TRBJ1-2
D: .
DNA: TGTGCCAGCAGCGTGACCGGGGGGGTGGGAGACTATGGCTACACCTTC
CDR3: CASSVTGGVGDYGYTF

size: .
V: TRBV6-6
J: TRBJ2-7
D: .
DNA: TGTGCCAGCAGTTTCGGGGGCTCCTACGAGCAGTACTTC
CDR3: CASSFGGSYEQYF

size: .
V: TRBV27
J: TRBJ1-2
D: TRBD1
DNA: TGTGCCAGCAGGTCGACAGGGGGAGTCTATGGCTACACCTTC
CDR3: CASRSTGGVYGYTF

size: .
V: TRBV10-3
J: TRBJ2-7
D: .
DNA: TGTGCCATCAGTGAGTCTGCGGGAAGCTCCTACGAGCAGTACTTC
CDR3: CAISESAGSSYEQYF

size: few
V: TRBV14
J: TRBJ1-2
D: TRBD1
DNA: TGTGCCAGCAGCCAAGAACAGGGGTTCTATGGCTACACCTTC
CDR3: CASSQEQGFYGYTF

size: .
V: TRBV5-6
J: TRBJ1-2
D: TRBD1
DNA: TGTGCCAGCAGCCCCGTCCCGGGACAGAGCATCTATGGCTACACCTTC
CDR3: CASSPVPGQSIYGYTF

size: few
V: TRBV2
J: TRBJ2-7
D: .
DNA: TGTGCCAGCATGATGCAGTCTCTACGCTTC
CDR3: CASMMQSLRF

size: .
V: TRBV30
J: TRBJ2-7
D: .
DNA: TGTGCCTGGAGTGTGGCGGTGGACTACGAGCAGTACTTC
CDR3: CAWSVAVDYEQYF

size: few
V: TRBV10-3
J: TRBJ1-2
D: .
DNA: TGTGCCATCAGTGTGGGGCTGGCGCATGGCTACACCTTC
CDR3: CAISVGLAHGYTF

size: .
V: TRBV29-1
J: TRBJ1-4
D: TRBD1
DNA: TGCAGCGTTGGAGACAGGGGAACTAATGAAAAACTGTTTTTT
CDR3: CSVGDRGTNEKLFF